This TCR beta chain was identified during a study of cytomegalovirus exposure and HLA in healthy donors. Researchers ran the PCR with 60 Vbeta and 13 Jbeta primers. Data came from immunoSEQ multiplex PCR; TCRdb stores just in-frame clones and leaves some out. This sample has about 95,000 clones, with approximately 76% found just once. V lost 4 bases and J 4 bases, leaving 9 bases between the germline ends. The CDR3 has 13 amino acids. Per germline, CDR1 SGHTA and CDR2 FQGTGA. As to this clone: Its specificity is not known.

Study-wide results and caveats: An assumption of roughly uniform sequencing depth across donors underlay the presence/absence analyses. TCR beta sequences reportedly predicted most subjects' HLA-A and HLA-B alleles accurately.

Source material: PBMCs. The TCR comes from a man aged 25 to 40 in good health and CMV-seropositive. The chain is built from TRBV7-3 and TRBJ2-3; a possible D gene is TRBD2 (5 bases). The CDR3 DNA reads as TGTGCCAGCAGCTCTCCTAGCTCAGATACGCAGTATTTT. This codes for CASSSPSSDTQYF.